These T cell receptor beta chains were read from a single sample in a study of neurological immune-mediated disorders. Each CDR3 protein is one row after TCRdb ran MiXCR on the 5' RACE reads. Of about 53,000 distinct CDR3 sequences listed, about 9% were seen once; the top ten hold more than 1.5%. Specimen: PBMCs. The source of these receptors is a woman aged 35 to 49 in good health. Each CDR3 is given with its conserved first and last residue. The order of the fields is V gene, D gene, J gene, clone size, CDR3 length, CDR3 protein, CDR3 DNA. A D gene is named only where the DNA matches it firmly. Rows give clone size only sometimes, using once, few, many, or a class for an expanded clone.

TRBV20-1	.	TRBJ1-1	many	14	CSARIGGANTEAFF	TGCAGTGCTAGAATTGGAGGGGCGAACACTGAAGCTTTCTTT
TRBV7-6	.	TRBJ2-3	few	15	CASSFHRDISDTQYF	TGTGCCAGCAGCTTTCACCGGGACATCTCAGATACGCAGTATTTT
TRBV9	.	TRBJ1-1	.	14	CASSVAGHSTEAFF	TGTGCCAGCAGCGTAGCGGGACATTCTACAGAAGCTTTCTTT
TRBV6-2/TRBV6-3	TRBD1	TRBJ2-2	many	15	CASSPGTGFAGELFF	TGTGCCAGCAGTCCCGGGACAGGGTTTGCCGGGGAGCTGTTTTTT
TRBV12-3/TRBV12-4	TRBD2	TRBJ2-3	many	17	CASSLGLAGVGLDTQYF	TGTGCCAGCAGTTTGGGACTAGCGGGAGTAGGGTTAGATACGCAGTATTTT
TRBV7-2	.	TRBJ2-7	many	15	CASSGRQGDSYEQYF	TGTGCCAGCAGCGGTAGGCAGGGCGACTCCTACGAGCAGTACTTC
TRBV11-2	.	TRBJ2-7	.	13	CASSLGVSGEQYF	TGTGCCAGCAGCTTAGGGGTCTCAGGGGAGCAGTACTTC
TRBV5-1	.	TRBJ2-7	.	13	CASSEGPSYEQYF	TGCGCCAGCAGCGAGGGACCAAGCTACGAGCAGTACTTC
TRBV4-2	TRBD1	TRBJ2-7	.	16	CASSPGQVSNSYEQYF	TGTGCCAGCAGCCCGGGACAGGTCTCTAACTCCTACGAGCAGTACTTC
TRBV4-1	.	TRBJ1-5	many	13	CASSQAGEQPQHF	TGCGCCAGCAGCCAAGCAGGGGAACAGCCCCAGCATTTT
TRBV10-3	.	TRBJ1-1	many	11	CASRTNTEAFF	TGTGCCTCCAGGACGAACACTGAAGCTTTCTTT
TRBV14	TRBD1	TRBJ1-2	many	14	CASSRTGGNYGYTF	TGTGCCAGCAGCCGGACAGGGGGTAACTATGGCTACACCTTC
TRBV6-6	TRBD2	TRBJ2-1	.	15	CASSKGLDLYNEQFF	TGTGCCAGCAGTAAAGGACTAGATCTCTACAATGAGCAGTTCTTC
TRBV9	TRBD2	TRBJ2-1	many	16	CASSVLSGSSYNEQFF	TGTGCCAGCAGCGTCCTTAGCGGGAGCTCCTACAATGAGCAGTTCTTC
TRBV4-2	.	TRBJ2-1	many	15	CASSQEHRRDNEQFF	TGTGCCAGCAGCCAAGAGCATAGAAGGGACAATGAGCAGTTCTTC
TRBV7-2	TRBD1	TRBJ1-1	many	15	CASSFWTGANTEAFF	TGTGCCAGCAGCTTCTGGACAGGGGCGAACACTGAAGCTTTCTTT
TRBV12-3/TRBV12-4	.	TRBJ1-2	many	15	CASSLQTAANYGYTF	TGTGCCAGCAGTTTACAGACGGCTGCTAACTATGGCTACACCTTC
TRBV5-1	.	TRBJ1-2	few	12	CASSWGSYGYTF	TGCGCCAGCAGTTGGGGATCCTATGGCTACACCTTC
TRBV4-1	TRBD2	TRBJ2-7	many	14	CASSQAGGPYEQYF	TGCGCCAGCAGCCAAGCGGGGGGGCCCTACGAGCAGTACTTC
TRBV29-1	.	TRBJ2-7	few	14	CSVEPPGRSYEQYF	TGCAGCGTTGAGCCTCCGGGACGGTCGTACGAGCAGTACTTC
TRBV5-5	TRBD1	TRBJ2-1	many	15	CASRSLDRGFNEQFF	TGTGCCAGCAGGTCCCTGGACAGGGGATTCAATGAGCAGTTCTTC
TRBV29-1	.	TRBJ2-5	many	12	CSVDRGEETQYF	TGCAGCGTTGACAGGGGAGAAGAGACCCAGTACTTC
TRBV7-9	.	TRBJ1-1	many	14	CASSLAGVGTEAFF	TGTGCCAGCAGCTTAGCAGGGGTGGGCACTGAAGCTTTCTTT
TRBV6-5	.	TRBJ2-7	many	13	CASSYGGAGEQYF	TGTGCCAGCAGTTATGGGGGCGCGGGGGAGCAGTACTTC
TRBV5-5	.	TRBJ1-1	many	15	CASSLLGGLPTEAFF	TGTGCCAGCAGCCTATTGGGGGGTTTGCCTACTGAAGCTTTCTTT
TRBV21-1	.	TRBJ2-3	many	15	CASSKVTGLSDTQYF	TGTGCCAGCAGCAAAGTAACAGGGTTGTCAGATACGCAGTATTTT
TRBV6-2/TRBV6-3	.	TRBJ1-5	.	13	CASSYSYNHPQHF	TGTGCCAGCAGTTATTCGTACAATCATCCACAGCATTTT
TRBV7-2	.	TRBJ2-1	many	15	CASSARRGSYNEQFF	TGTGCCAGCAGCGCCCGACGGGGCTCCTACAATGAGCAGTTCTTC
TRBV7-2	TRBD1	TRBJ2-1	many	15	CASSPGQGHRVGRFF	TGTGCCAGCAGCCCCGGACAGGGGCATCGGGTAGGTCGGTTCTTC
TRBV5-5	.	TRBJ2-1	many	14	CASSLVGRSNEQFF	TGTGCCAGCAGCTTGGTGGGACGGAGTAATGAGCAGTTCTTC
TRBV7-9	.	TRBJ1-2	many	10	CATNGNGYTF	TGTGCCACTAATGGGAATGGCTACACCTTC
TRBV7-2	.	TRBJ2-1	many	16	CASSSAKRSGNNEQFF	TGTGCCAGCAGCTCCGCCAAGAGGTCCGGTAACAATGAGCAGTTCTTC
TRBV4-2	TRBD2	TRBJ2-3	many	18	CASSQGRGLAGITDTQYF	TGTGCCAGCAGCCAAGGGAGAGGACTAGCGGGAATCACAGATACGCAGTATTTT
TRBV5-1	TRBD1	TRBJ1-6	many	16	CASSLEPGQRNSPLHF	TGCGCCAGCAGCTTGGAGCCGGGACAGAGAAATTCACCCCTCCACTTT
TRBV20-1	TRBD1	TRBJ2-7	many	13	CSVVSGTGWEQYF	TGCAGTGTAGTGTCCGGGACAGGGTGGGAGCAGTACTTC
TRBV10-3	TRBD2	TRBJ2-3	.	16	CSISESGGGAQDTQYF	TGTTCCATCAGTGAGTCTGGCGGGGGGGCCCAAGATACGCAGTATTTT
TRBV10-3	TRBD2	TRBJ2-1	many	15	CAISSSGGAYNEQFF	TGTGCCATCAGCAGTAGCGGGGGGGCCTACAATGAGCAGTTCTTC
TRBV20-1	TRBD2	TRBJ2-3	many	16	CSAINKGLAVTDTQYF	TGCAGTGCTATTAATAAGGGACTAGCGGTGACAGATACGCAGTATTTT
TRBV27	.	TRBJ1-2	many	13	CASAGLANYGYTF	TGTGCCAGTGCAGGGTTAGCTAACTATGGCTACACCTTC
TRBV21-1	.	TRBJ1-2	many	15	CASSKGTGALEGYTF	TGTGCCAGCAGCAAAGGAACGGGGGCGCTGGAAGGCTACACCTTC
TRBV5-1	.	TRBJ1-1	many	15	CASSLVSSGNTEAFF	TGCGCCAGCAGCTTGGTAAGTTCAGGGAACACTGAAGCTTTCTTT
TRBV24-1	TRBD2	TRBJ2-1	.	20	CATNDLRRGSGLGTDNEQFF	TGTGCCACCAATGATTTACGACGGGGCTCAGGACTAGGGACCGACAATGAGCAGTTCTTC
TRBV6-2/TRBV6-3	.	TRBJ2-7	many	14	CATYLDHLASEQYF	TGTGCCACTTACCTGGACCACCTAGCTAGTGAGCAGTACTTC
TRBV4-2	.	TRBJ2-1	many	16	CASSQGVRSSYNEQFF	TGTGCCAGCAGCCAAGGGGTGAGGAGCTCCTACAATGAGCAGTTCTTC
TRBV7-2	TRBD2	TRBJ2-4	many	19	CASSLQRLAGGRVKNIQYF	TGTGCCAGCAGCCTCCAGAGGCTAGCGGGAGGGAGGGTCAAAAACATTCAGTACTTC